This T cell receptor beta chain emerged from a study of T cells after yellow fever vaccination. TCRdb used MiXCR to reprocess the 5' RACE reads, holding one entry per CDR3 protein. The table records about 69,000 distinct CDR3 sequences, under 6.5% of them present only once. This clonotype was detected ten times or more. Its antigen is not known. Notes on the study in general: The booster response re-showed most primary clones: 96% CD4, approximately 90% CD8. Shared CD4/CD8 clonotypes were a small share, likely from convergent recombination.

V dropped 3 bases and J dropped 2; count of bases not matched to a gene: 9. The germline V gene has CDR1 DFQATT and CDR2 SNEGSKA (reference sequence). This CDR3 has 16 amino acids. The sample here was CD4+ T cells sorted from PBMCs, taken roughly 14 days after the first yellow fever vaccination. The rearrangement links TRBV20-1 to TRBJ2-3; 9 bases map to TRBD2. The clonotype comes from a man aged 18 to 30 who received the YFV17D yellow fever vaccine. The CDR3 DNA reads TGCAGTGCTAGTTCGCTAGCGGGGACGATCACAGATACGCAGTATTTT. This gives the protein CSASSLAGTITDTQYF.